The 19 T cell receptor beta chains in this list originate from one sample, sequenced in a study of T cell changes during pregnancy in multiple sclerosis. TCRdb's copy holds only in-frame clones and misses some; the assay was immunoSEQ multiplex PCR. The top ten clones hold under 0.75% of a sample with almost 40,000 clones, around nine tenths of them seen once. The sample in question was CD4+ T cells from peripheral blood mononuclear cells, obtained in the second trimester of pregnancy. These receptor sequences come from a female donor in good health, enrolled as a control in a pregnancy study.

V usage is TRBV7-9 and J usage is TRBJ2-2; D not resolved. The CDR3 length is 13 residues. The germline V gene has CDR1 SEHNR and CDR2 FQNEAQ (reference sequence). V was cut by 5 bases and J by 1 base, with 5 bases left in between. CDR3 loop: CASSDRNTGELFF. The DNA of the CDR3 is TGTGCCAGCAGCGATAGGAACACCGGGGAGCTGTTTTTT.

The chain couples TRBV19 to TRBJ2-1; perhaps TRBD2 as D (7 bases). CDR3 length: 14 amino acids. Germline CDR1 reads LNHDA; CDR2 reads SQIVND (reference sequence). Between the trimmed V and J ends, which lost 7 bases and 3 bases, there was a span of 13 bases. CDR3 bases: TGTGCCAGTATGGGGGGGGCAATCTACAATGAGCAGTTCTTC. Residues: CASMGGAIYNEQFF.

The chain employs TRBV9 and TRBJ2-2; D may be TRBD2 (6 bases). Germline CDR1 and CDR2: SGDLS and YYNGEE. The length of the CDR3 is 16 residues. V was trimmed by 0 bases and J by 5 bases, leaving 14 bases between them. This CDR3 is CASSVGLRGRTGELFF. In DNA form, the CDR3 reads TGTGCCAGCAGCGTAGGGTTGCGGGGACGGACCGGGGAGCTGTTTTTT.

The V call is TRBV7-2, the J call TRBJ1-2; no reliable D call. This CDR3 is 13 amino acids long. CDR1 and CDR2 from the germline V gene are SGHTA and FQGNSA. Trimming left V 7 bases short and J 7 bases short, with 16 bases between. In DNA, the CDR3 is TGTGCCAGCAAGCGAGGAGGAGGGTCTGGCTACACCTTC. It is translated as CASKRGGGSGYTF.

This chain joins TRBV7-2 and TRBJ2-1, with D tentatively TRBD1 (6 bases). The CDR3 spans 14 residues. Looked up from germline, CDR1 is SGHTA and CDR2 is FQGNSA. Trimming removed 1 base at V and 8 bases at J, with 12 bases between. This CDR3 reads CASSLVLGGYEQFF. CDR3 DNA: TGTGCCAGCAGCTTAGTATTAGGGGGTTATGAGCAGTTCTTC.

The V call is TRBV19, the J call TRBJ2-7; the D is unclear. Trimming removed 1 base at V and 1 base at J, with 11 bases between. This CDR3 spans 15 amino acids. The germline V gene has CDR1 LNHDA and CDR2 SQIVND (reference sequence). CDR3 sequence: CASSIGLAESYEQYF. DNA for the CDR3: TGTGCCAGTAGTATAGGGTTGGCGGAGTCCTACGAGCAGTACTTC.

V and J are TRBV19 and TRBJ1-2, with D possibly TRBD1 on 5 matching bases. Trimming removed 1 base at V and 4 bases at J, with 10 bases between. CDR3 size: 14 residues. Germline V CDR1 and CDR2: LNHDA, SQIVND (reference sequence). The CDR3 sequence: CASSIVGGSYGYTF. Here the CDR3 DNA reads TGTGCCAGTAGTATAGTGGGGGGATCCTATGGCTACACCTTC.

The DNA of the CDR3 is TGTGCCAGCAGCCCGACCGGACTACCCCCCGAAAAACTGTTTTTT. It specifies CASSPTGLPPEKLFF. This chain joins TRBV14 and TRBJ1-4; D unclear. V shed 4 bases and J shed 8 bases, with 17 bases lying between them. Germline CDR1 SGHDN, CDR2 FVKESK. CDR3 size: 15 residues.

The chain couples TRBV28 to TRBJ2-5; weak D call: TRBD2 (5 bases). The DNA end favors TRBJ2-7, so the J call may be wrong. This CDR3 is built from 14 residues. Germline CDR1 reads MDHEN; CDR2 reads SYDVKM. The CDR3 coding sequence is TGTGCCAGCAGTTTTCGGACCCGAGGGTACGAGCAGTACTTC. Its translation is CASSFRTRGYEQYF.

This rearrangement joins TRBV2 to TRBJ2-7, with TRBD1 identical over 8 bases. CDR3 length: 13 amino acids. CDR1 is SNHLY, CDR2 FYNNEI, per germline. J gave up 2 bases and V 11 bases, and 8 bases lay outside the gene matches. Here the CDR3 DNA reads TGTGCCGGCCGGGACAGGATAGCCTACGAGCAGTACTTC. Its translation: CAGRDRIAYEQYF.

This sequence joins TRBV7-8 and TRBJ1-1; D possibly corresponds to TRBD1 (5 bases). This CDR3 contains 13 residues. V lost 3 bases to trimming and J lost 5 bases, with 10 bases between them. Germline-derived CDR1 and CDR2 are SGHVS and FQNEAQ. CDR3 in DNA: TGTGCCAGCAGCTTGGGGGGGAGGACTGAAGCTTTCTTT. Protein product: CASSLGGRTEAFF.

The genes are TRBV9 and TRBJ2-7; D may be TRBD2 (6 bases). There are 14 residues in the CDR3. CDR1 is SGDLS, CDR2 YYNGEE, per germline. Trimming took 0 bases from V and 6 from J, leaving 13 bases between them. This CDR3 reads CASSVVGVGGEQYF. As DNA, the CDR3 is TGTGCCAGCAGCGTAGTCGGGGTCGGGGGCGAGCAGTACTTC.

The chain couples TRBV15 to TRBJ1-5, with 7 nucleotides matching TRBD1. CDR1 and CDR2 from the germline V gene are LNHNV and YYDKDF (reference sequence). The CDR3 totals 15 residues. V dropped 2 bases and J dropped 5; count of bases not matched to a gene: 6. CDR3 in DNA: TGTGCCACCAGCAGACCCACAGGGGCCGATCAGCCCCAGCATTTT. Protein product: CATSRPTGADQPQHF.

V gene TRBV18 combines with J gene TRBJ1-4; D remains unclear. V lost 6 bases, J lost 8 bases, and 7 bases lay in between. Germline assignment: CDR1 KGHSH and CDR2 LQKENI. The CDR3 extends over 11 amino acids. CDR3 protein: CASSPQEKLFF. In DNA form, the CDR3 reads TGTGCCAGCTCCCCCCAAGAAAAACTGTTTTTT.

This rearrangement joins TRBV7-8 to TRBJ1-3; a weak D match, TRBD1 (5 bases). The CDR3 is made up of 15 amino acids. The germline V gene encodes CDR1 SGHVS and CDR2 FQNEAQ. V lost 5 bases and J lost 4, with 15 bases in between. CDR3 in DNA: TGTGCCAGCAGCCGTACGGGGGGTGTCGGAAACACCATATATTTT. Its translation is CASSRTGGVGNTIYF.

The chain links TRBV19 to TRBJ1-5, with D uncertain. CDR3 length equals 17 residues. Germline CDR1 LNHDA, CDR2 SQIVND (reference sequence). The V gene lost 6 bases and the J gene lost 5 bases, with 23 bases spanning the gap. The CDR3 DNA is TGTGCCAGTAGGGGCGAAATCAATCGCCCCGCAGATCAGCCCCAGCATTTT. Residues: CASRGEINRPADQPQHF.

This clone was recorded once. The rearrangement uses TRBV6-1 and TRBJ1-6; D unresolved. With 1 base removed from V and 9 bases from J, the gap between germline ends came to 16 bases. This CDR3 has 16 amino acids. Germline lookup yields CDR1 MNHNS and CDR2 SASEGT. The CDR3 DNA reads as TGTGCCAGCAGTGAAGTTTTGGTAGGGAGCGGTTCACCCCTCCACTTT. Translation: CASSEVLVGSGSPLHF.

The chain joins TRBV7-4 to TRBJ2-7; D remains ambiguous. The CDR3 covers 13 residues. Germline assignment: CDR1 SGHVT and CDR2 SQSDAQ. The V end was cut by 1 base, the J end by 3 bases, with 7 bases between. The CDR3 DNA follows: TGTGCCAGCAGCTTAGGAACAGTCTACGAGCAGTACTTC. It encodes CASSLGTVYEQYF.

The chain uses TRBV6-1 and TRBJ2-5, with a tentative D call TRBD2 (6 bases). CDR1 and CDR2 (germline): MNHNS, SASEGT. CDR3 length: 14 amino acids. The V end lost 5 bases, the J end lost 5 bases, and 15 bases lay between the germline ends. The CDR3 is CASSQDIRGETQYF. The CDR3 nucleotides are TGTGCCAGCAGTCAGGACATTCGGGGGGAGACCCAGTACTTC.